The rows below give T cell receptor beta chains drawn from one sample of a study of sequential checkpoint blockade in melanoma. Libraries were prepared by immunoSEQ multiplex PCR; TCRdb keeps only in-frame clonotypes and omits some of them. The data hold tens of thousands of clones, with 85% to 90% observed a single time. Specimen: CD8+ T cells sorted from blood (inferred from file names), collected from a patient given nivolumab and ipilimumab in sequence. Every receptor here comes from a human donor with melanoma. Each CDR3 is given without its conserved first and last residue.

TRBJ2-5 | TRBV27 | ASSTGLAGKEETQY
TRBJ2-7 | TRBV28 | ASSFVVYEQY
TRBJ2-7 | TRBV9 | ASSSGDTSYEQY
TRBJ1-4 | TRBV28 | ASSSFRGPSNEKLF
TRBJ2-2 | TRBV5-1 | ASSSRRFGGTGELF
TRBJ1-4 | TRBV6-6 | ASSPWTGNEKLF
TRBJ2-1 | TRBV10-2 | ASSVLAALSYNEQF
TRBJ1-2 | TRBV29-1 | SVPGQGSYGYT
TRBJ1-2 | TRBV5-6 | ASRGQGDGYT
TRBJ1-5 | TRBV16 | ASSLIVAQPQH
TRBJ2-1 | TRBV2 | ASIAGGSYNEQF
TRBJ2-1 | TRBV11-1 | ASTMGLGYNEQF
TRBJ1-4 | TRBV7-8 | ASSLVQGATNEKLF
TRBJ1-1 | TRBV9 | ASGGSGGQVEAF
TRBJ2-7 | TRBV7-9 | ASSEWVLAGASYEQY
TRBJ1-4 | TRBV27 | ASSPGTGYEKLF
TRBJ2-7 | TRBV28 | ASSPRGGVRYEQY
TRBJ2-3 | TRBV28 | ASTAGGLAGGLRGTDTQY
TRBJ1-6 | TRBV9 | ASSAFSSSYNSPLH
TRBJ2-5 | TRBV7-8 | ASSSPRQGKQETQY
TRBJ1-5 | TRBV15 | ATSYRDNQPQH
TRBJ2-2 | TRBV9 | ASSPTGAGELF
TRBJ2-1 | TRBV2 | ASSEGWDFGRDEQF
TRBJ2-7 | TRBV28 | ASTDRNEDKQY
TRBJ1-2 | TRBV7-9 | ASSPGTGEGYT
TRBJ2-2 | TRBV7-8 | ASSFGLAGASNTGELF